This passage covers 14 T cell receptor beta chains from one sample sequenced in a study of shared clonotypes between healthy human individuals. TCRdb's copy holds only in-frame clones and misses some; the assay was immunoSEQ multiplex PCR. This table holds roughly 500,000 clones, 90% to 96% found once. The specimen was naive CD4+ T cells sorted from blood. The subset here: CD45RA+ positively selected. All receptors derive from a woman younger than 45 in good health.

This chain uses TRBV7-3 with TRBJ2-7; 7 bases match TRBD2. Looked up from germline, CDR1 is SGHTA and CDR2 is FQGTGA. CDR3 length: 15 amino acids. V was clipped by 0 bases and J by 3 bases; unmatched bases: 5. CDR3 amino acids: CASSLTLAGNYEQYF. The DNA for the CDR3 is TGTGCCAGCAGCTTAACGTTAGCGGGTAACTACGAGCAGTACTTC.

The chain's CDR3 is CASSIAEETQYF. For the CDR3, the DNA is TGTGCCAGCAGCATCGCGGAAGAGACCCAGTACTTC. The genes are TRBV6-6 and TRBJ2-5, with D unclear. The CDR3 consists of 12 residues. Germline loops: CDR1 MNHNY, CDR2 SVGAGI (reference sequence). V lost 6 bases and J 3 bases, leaving 8 bases between the germline ends.

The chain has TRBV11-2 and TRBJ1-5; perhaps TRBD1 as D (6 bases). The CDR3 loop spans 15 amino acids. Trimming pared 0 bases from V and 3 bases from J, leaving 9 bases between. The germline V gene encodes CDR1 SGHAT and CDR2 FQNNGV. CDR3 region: CASSLEGGANQPQHF. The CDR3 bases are TGTGCCAGCAGCTTAGAGGGGGGCGCCAATCAGCCCCAGCATTTT.

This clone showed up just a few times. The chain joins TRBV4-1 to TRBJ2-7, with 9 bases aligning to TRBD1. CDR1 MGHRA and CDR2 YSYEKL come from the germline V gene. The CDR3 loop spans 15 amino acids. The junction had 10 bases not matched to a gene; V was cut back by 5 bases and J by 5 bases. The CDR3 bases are TGCGCCAGCAGCGAATCCGGGACAGGGAGACACGAGCAGTACTTC. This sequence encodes CASSESGTGRHEQYF.

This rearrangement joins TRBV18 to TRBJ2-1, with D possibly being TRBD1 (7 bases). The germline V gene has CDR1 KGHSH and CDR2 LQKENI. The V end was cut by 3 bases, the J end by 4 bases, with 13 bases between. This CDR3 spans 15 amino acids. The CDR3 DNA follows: TGTGCCAGCTCACCCCTCCAGGGGGGTTACAATGAGCAGTTCTTC. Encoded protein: CASSPLQGGYNEQFF.

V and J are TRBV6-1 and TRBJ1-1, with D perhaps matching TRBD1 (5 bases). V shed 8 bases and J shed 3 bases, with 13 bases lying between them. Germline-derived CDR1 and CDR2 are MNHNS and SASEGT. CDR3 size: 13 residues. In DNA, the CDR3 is TGTGCCAGCCCGGGGCCGGGGGACACTGAAGCTTTCTTT. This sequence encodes CASPGPGDTEAFF.

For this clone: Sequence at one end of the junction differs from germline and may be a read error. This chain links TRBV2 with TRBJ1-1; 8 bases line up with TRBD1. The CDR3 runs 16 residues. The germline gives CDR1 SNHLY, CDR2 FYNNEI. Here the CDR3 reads CASSDPDRERNAEAFF. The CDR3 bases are TGTGCCAGCAGTGACCCGGACAGGGAGAGGAACGCTGAAGCTTTCTTT.

CDR3 sequence: CASSQEAGGGQYF. CDR3 nucleotides: TGCGCCAGCAGCCAAGAGGCAGGGGGCGGGCAGTATTTT. The rearrangement joins TRBV4-1 to TRBJ2-3, with 8 bases that match TRBD1. The CDR3 has 13 amino acids. With V trimmed by 0 bases and J by 11 bases, 4 bases remained unmatched. Germline assignment: CDR1 MGHRA and CDR2 YSYEKL.

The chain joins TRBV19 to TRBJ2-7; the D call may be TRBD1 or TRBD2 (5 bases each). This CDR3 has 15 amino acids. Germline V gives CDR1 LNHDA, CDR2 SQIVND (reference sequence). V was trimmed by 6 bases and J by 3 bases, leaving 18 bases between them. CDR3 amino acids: CASRSVGAAHYEQYF. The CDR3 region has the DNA TGTGCCAGTAGATCAGTCGGGGCGGCCCACTACGAGCAGTACTTC.

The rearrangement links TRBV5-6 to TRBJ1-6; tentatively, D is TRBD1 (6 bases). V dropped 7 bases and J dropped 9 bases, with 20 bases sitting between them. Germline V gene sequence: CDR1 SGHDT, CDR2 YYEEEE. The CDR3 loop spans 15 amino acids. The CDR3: CASGFRDILLSPLHF. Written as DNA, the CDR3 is TGTGCCAGCGGATTCCGGGACATCCTCCTTTCACCCCTCCACTTT.

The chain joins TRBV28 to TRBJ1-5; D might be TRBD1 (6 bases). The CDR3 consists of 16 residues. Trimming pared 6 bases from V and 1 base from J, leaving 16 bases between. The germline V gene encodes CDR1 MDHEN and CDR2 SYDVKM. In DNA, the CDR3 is TGTGCCAGCAGATCAAGTGGCAGGGGAAGCAATCAGCCCCAGCATTTT. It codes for CASRSSGRGSNQPQHF.

CDR3 amino acids: CASSPPSGGRDTQYF. The CDR3 DNA reads TGTGCCAGCAGTCCTCCCTCGGGGGGGCGAGATACGCAGTATTTT. V is TRBV27 and J is TRBJ2-3; 8 bases line up with TRBD2. The trim removed 5 bases at V and 5 bases at J, leaving 9 bases unmatched. Per germline, CDR1 MNHEY and CDR2 SMNVEV (reference sequence). This CDR3 is 15 amino acids long.

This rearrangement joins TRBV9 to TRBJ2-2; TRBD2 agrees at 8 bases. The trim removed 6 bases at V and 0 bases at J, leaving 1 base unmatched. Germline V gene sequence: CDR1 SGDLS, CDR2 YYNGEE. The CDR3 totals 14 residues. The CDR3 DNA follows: TGTGCCAGCAAGCGGGAGCCGAACACCGGGGAGCTGTTTTTT. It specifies CASKREPNTGELFF.

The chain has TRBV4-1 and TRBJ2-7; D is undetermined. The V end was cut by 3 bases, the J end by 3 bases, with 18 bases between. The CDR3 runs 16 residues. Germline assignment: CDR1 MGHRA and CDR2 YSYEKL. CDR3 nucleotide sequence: TGCGCCAGCAGCCAGGGAAGACTGGCTAGGGACTACGAGCAGTACTTC. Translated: CASSQGRLARDYEQYF.